This TCR beta chain stems from a study of control samples from healthy donors and cancer patients. This table comes from immunoSEQ multiplex PCR, and its TCRdb copy is limited to in-frame clones, with some not included. Among about 40,000 clones listed, roughly 90% were seen once. The length of the CDR3 is 15 residues. CDR1 MNHEY and CDR2 SMNVEV come from the germline V gene (reference sequence). The J segment lost 3 bases and the V segment lost 6 bases, leaving 10 bases of the junction unmatched. This sequence was found in a woman aged 45-65 years in good health. The genes are TRBV27 and TRBJ2-7; 8 nucleotides line up with TRBD1. Sequencing was done on a sample of blood. The DNA of the CDR3 is TGTGCCAGCAGAGTCCACCAGGGGGCTGTCTACGAGCAGTACTTC. Protein product: CASRVHQGAVYEQYF.